The clone carrying this T cell receptor (beta chain) was recorded many times. What it binds is unknown. The V segment lost 5 bases and the J segment 4 bases; nucleotides outside the gene matches: 5. Germline lookup yields CDR1 KGHDR and CDR2 SFDVKD. The CDR3 runs to 15 residues. Each CDR3 protein gets one entry after TCRdb re-called the reads with MiXCR. This table holds 90,000 to 130,000 distinct CDR3 sequences, 9.5% to 13% found once. This sample was taken from a study of T cell repertoires in cytomegalovirus infection. Study-wide context: Indications of both CMV infection and matching HLA type were provided by public TCR beta signatures. General study findings and limits: People with CMV and the relevant HLA were identified by cumulative public TCR beta family frequency. HLA-C-restricted, CMV-specific TCR beta clonotypes were dominant ex vivo.

The V call is TRBV24-1, the J call TRBJ2-1; 9 bases agree with TRBD2. This receptor was obtained from a human donor in good health (CMV status not recorded). Some clones in this sample may be carry-over from other donors' samples. Input material: PBMCs, sequenced either directly or after in vitro stimulation (not recorded which). CDR3 sequence reads: CATSGELAGYNEQFF. The CDR3 nucleotides are TGTGCCACCAGTGGGGAACTAGCGGGTTACAATGAGCAGTTCTTC.